These T cell receptor beta chains were read from a single sample in a study of cytomegalovirus exposure and HLA in healthy donors. Clones were read by immunoSEQ multiplex PCR, and TCRdb kept only the in-frame ones, dropping some. The sample has under 200,000 clones, 70% to 85% seen once. The specimen was PBMCs. The receptors here all came from a woman aged 40 to 49 in good health and CMV-seronegative. CDR3s include the opening cysteine and the closing phenylalanine or tryptophan. The D gene is left open where the match is weak. Clone size is not always given. Where it is, it says once, few, many or a class for expanded clones.

V gene	clone size	CDR3 length	J gene	D gene	CDR3 DNA	CDR3 protein
TRBV5-4	-	16	TRBJ2-7	-	TGTGCCAGCAGCCCGGGCAACCCTACGGGATGGCACGAGCAGTACTTC	CASSPGNPTGWHEQYF
TRBV11-2	once	15	TRBJ2-1	TRBD2	TGTGCCAGCAAAATAGCGGGGGGGCCGGCCAATGAGCAGTTCTTC	CASKIAGGPANEQFF
TRBV7-9	once	15	TRBJ2-3	-	TGTGCCAGCAGCCGTTCGGGGCGGGATCCAGATACGCAGTATTTT	CASSRSGRDPDTQYF
TRBV6-6	-	16	TRBJ2-7	TRBD1	TGTGCCAGCAGTTACCTCGGGACAGGGGGCGCGGCCGAGCAGTACTTC	CASSYLGTGGAAEQYF
TRBV15	-	13	TRBJ1-1	-	TGTGCCACCAGTTTGCACCGGGGTTCGGAAGCTTTCTTT	CATSLHRGSEAFF
TRBV28	-	16	TRBJ2-1	TRBD2	TGTGCCAGCAGTTTTTTAGGGGCGGGAGGCCCCAATGAGCAGTTCTTC	CASSFLGAGGPNEQFF
TRBV4-1	-	15	TRBJ2-7	TRBD1	TGCGCCAGCAGCCAACGGGACAGGGGCTTTGTCGAGCAGTACTTC	CASSQRDRGFVEQYF
TRBV7-3	few	12	TRBJ1-1	-	TGTGCCAGCAGCTTAGGGGCCGGTGAAGCTTTCTTT	CASSLGAGEAFF
TRBV12-2	-	17	TRBJ1-4	-	TGTGCAAGTCGCTTTAGCGAAGGGCTTTCCCCCATGGAAAAACTGTTTTTT	CASRFSEGLSPMEKLFF
TRBV5-4	-	15	TRBJ2-3	TRBD1	TGTGCCAGCAGCTTACCGACAGGGGGAACAGATACGCAGTATTTT	CASSLPTGGTDTQYF
TRBV21-1	few	16	TRBJ1-5	-	TGTGCCAGCAGCAAAAACAGGGGGCGCTTCAATCAGCCCCAGCATTTT	CASSKNRGRFNQPQHF
TRBV19	-	16	TRBJ2-3	-	TGTGCCAGTAGTATTTTTAGACGTGAGCGACCAGATACGCAGTATTTT	CASSIFRRERPDTQYF
TRBV15	-	15	TRBJ2-5	TRBD2	TGTGCCACCTCCCGGCAGCGGGGGGTCCAAGAGACCCAGTACTTC	CATSRQRGVQETQYF
TRBV5-1	few	16	TRBJ2-7	-	TGCGCCAGCAGCTGGGGGCGGGGGCCTCAGGCGTACGAGCAGTACTTC	CASSWGRGPQAYEQYF
TRBV19	-	13	TRBJ2-7	TRBD2	TGTGCCAGTAGTATGAGACTAGCGGGGGAGCAGTACTTC	CASSMRLAGEQYF
TRBV5-6	few	15	TRBJ1-2	TRBD1	TGTGCCAGCAGCTTGGGAGGGGACAGTCGGAATGGCTACACCTTC	CASSLGGDSRNGYTF
TRBV7-2	-	16	TRBJ1-1	TRBD1	TGTGCCAGCAGCCCTAGGACAGGTATACTAAACACTGAAGCTTTCTTT	CASSPRTGILNTEAFF
TRBV19	-	15	TRBJ1-5	-	TGTGCCAGTAACCCTCGTGGAAACAGGAATCAGCCCCAGCATTTT	CASNPRGNRNQPQHF
TRBV6-1	-	12	TRBJ2-5	-	TGTGCCAGCAGTGAACTATCGGAGACCCAGTACTTC	CASSELSETQYF
TRBV6-5	-	12	TRBJ2-1	-	TGTGCCAGCAGTAATCTCAGGAATGAGCAGTTCTTC	CASSNLRNEQFF
TRBV6-1	-	14	TRBJ2-4	TRBD1	TGTGCCAGCAGTGCCGGGACAGGATTGTACATTCAGTACTTC	CASSAGTGLYIQYF
TRBV7-8	-	15	TRBJ2-2	TRBD2	TGTGCCAGCAGTCCACACCAGACTAGCGCCGGGGAGCTGTTTTTT	CASSPHQTSAGELFF
TRBV28	-	15	TRBJ2-1	-	TGTGCCAGCAGTATCTACGGGAATGCATACAATGAGCAGTTCTTC	CASSIYGNAYNEQFF
TRBV6-5	-	15	TRBJ2-2	TRBD1	TGTGCCAGCAGACAGGGGGCTTTCAGCACCGGGGAGCTGTTTTTT	CASRQGAFSTGELFF
TRBV4-1	-	14	TRBJ2-7	-	TGCGCCAGCAGCCAAGGGACTACGGTCTACGAGCAGTACTTC	CASSQGTTVYEQYF
TRBV7-2	-	16	TRBJ2-7	TRBD2	TGTGCCAGCAGCTTAGACCCCAAACTAGCGGCCTACGAGCAGTACTTC	CASSLDPKLAAYEQYF
TRBV5-4	-	15	TRBJ1-1	-	TGTGCCAGCAGCCCTGAGGAGGTCATTGGGACTGAAGCTTTCTTT	CASSPEEVIGTEAFF
TRBV28	-	14	TRBJ1-2	-	TGTGCCAGCTGGGAGGGGCCGATTAACTATGGCTACACCTTC	CASWEGPINYGYTF
TRBV6-4	-	13	TRBJ2-1	TRBD2	TGTGCCACTTGGCAGCGGGAGGTCAATGAGCAGTTCTTC	CATWQREVNEQFF
TRBV5-1	-	14	TRBJ1-2	TRBD1	TGCGCCAGCAGCTTGGCCGGCGCAGGGGGAGTCGACACCTTC	CASSLAGAGGVDTF
TRBV10-2	-	16	TRBJ2-4	-	TGCGCCATCCCAAGACAGCCCTCCTTAGCCAAAAACATTCAGTACTTC	CAIPRQPSLAKNIQYF
TRBV7-2	-	15	TRBJ2-7	-	TGTGCCAGCAGCTTAGCCAGGGGTGATACCTACGAGCAGTACTTC	CASSLARGDTYEQYF
TRBV5-4	many	15	TRBJ1-1	TRBD1	TGTGCCAGCAGCTTGGAAGGGGGCATGAACACTGAAGCTTTCTTT	CASSLEGGMNTEAFF
TRBV9	-	16	TRBJ2-1	TRBD2	TGTGCCAGCAGCCGGGGAACTAGCGGGAATTACAATGAGCAGTTCTTC	CASSRGTSGNYNEQFF
TRBV19	-	14	TRBJ2-1	TRBD2	TGTGCCAGTATGGTAGCGGGGGGAGTAAATGAGCAGTTCTTC	CASMVAGGVNEQFF
TRBV7-6	-	12	TRBJ2-2	-	TGTGCCAGCAGCTGGGCCACCGGGGAGCTGTTTTTT	CASSWATGELFF
TRBV7-9	-	16	TRBJ2-7	TRBD2	TGTGCCAGCGGAAACCAGAGGACTAGCGGTCGACACGAGCAGTACTTC	CASGNQRTSGRHEQYF
TRBV12-1	-	15	TRBJ2-1	-	TGTGCCAGCAGCTTTGAAGGGACTAGGATAAGTGAGCAGTTCTTC	CASSFEGTRISEQFF